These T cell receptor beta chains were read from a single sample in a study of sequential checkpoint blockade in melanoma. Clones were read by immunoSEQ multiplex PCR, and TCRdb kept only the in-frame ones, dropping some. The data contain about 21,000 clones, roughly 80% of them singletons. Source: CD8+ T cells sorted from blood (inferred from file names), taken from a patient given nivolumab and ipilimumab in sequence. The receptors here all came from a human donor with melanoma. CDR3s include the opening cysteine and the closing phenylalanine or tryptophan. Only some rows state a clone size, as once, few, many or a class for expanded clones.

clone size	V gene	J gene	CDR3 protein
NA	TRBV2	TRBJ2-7	CASSTRQGRSTEQYF
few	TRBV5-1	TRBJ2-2	CASRPGLAGESNTGELFF
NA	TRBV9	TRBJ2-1	CASSTLAGLVSSRGYNEQFF
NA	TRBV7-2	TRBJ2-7	CASSLGGSHSYEQYF
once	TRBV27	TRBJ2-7	CASSLNRVYEQYF
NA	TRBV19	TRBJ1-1	CASNPPRVSNTEAFF
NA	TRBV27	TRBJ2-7	CASSSWHEQYF
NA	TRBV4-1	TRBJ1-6	CASSPGQRNSPLHF
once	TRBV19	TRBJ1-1	CASKIGDGTEAFF
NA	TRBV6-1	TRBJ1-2	CASSGGGWHYGYTF
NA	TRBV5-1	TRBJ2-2	CASRVTGGPTGELFF
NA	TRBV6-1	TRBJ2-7	CASSHRYEQYF
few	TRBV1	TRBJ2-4	CTSSPGKISRNIQYF
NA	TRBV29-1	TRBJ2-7	CSVEGPAASEQYF
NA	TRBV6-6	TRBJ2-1	CASSWTGEQFF
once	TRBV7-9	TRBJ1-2	CASSAQPVGGLNYGYTF
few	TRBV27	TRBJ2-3	CASSLSDSGRPDTQYF
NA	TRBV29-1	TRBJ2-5	CSVEDRPGWETQYF
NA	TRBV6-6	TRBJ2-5	CASSYWDNHQETQYF
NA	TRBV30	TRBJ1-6	CAWSVGTFRETPSSPLHF
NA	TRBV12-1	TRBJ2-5	CASSLRGETQYF
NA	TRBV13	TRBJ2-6	CASIPLRSGANVLTF
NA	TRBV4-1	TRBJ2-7	CASSQGPFGLPYEQYF
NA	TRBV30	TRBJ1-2	CAWSVSNYGYTF
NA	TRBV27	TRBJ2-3	CASSSITGRATDTQYF
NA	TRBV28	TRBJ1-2	CASSPLARLLGYTF
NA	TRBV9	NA	CASSVAAGSYEQYF